One and the same sample provided the 32 T cell receptor beta chains below, sequenced in a study of long-term antiretroviral therapy in people with HIV (dated by TCRdb to about 2022). The immunoSEQ hsTCRB v3.0 assay was used at survey level resolution to sequence the TRB variable region. TCRdb provides this immuneACCESS table in a form limited to in-frame rearrangements. Some clones are lacking; in checked studies, under half of them reflect an unresolved V gene, and why the rest are absent is not known. The sample includes about 16,000 clones, with about 86% observed a single time. The top ten clonotypes cover roughly 14% of the sample. The sample consisted of unsorted PBMCs, taken approximately 2.3 years before starting antiretroviral therapy. Receptor source: a woman aged 25 to 39 with HIV.

The chain links TRBV5-3 to TRBJ2-7; D uncertain. TRBV5-3 is designated an ORF whose function remains uncertain. This CDR3 has 16 amino acids. Trimming took off 0 bases at V and 2 bases at J, with 15 bases between the two ends. CDR3 bases: TGTGCCAGAAGCTTGGCTTTTGGGTTTCTGGCCTACGAGCAGTACTTC. Amino acid sequence: CARSLAFGFLAYEQYF.

V is TRBV30 and J is TRBJ2-3, with 11 bases fitting TRBD2. Per germline, CDR1 GTSNPN and CDR2 SVGIG (reference sequence). The CDR3 extends over 15 amino acids. The V and J ends lost 4 bases and 1 base, in that order; junction bases with no gene match: 4. In DNA form, the CDR3 reads TGTGCCTGGAAAAGGGGACTAGCGGGCACAGATACGCAGTATTTT. Translation: CAWKRGLAGTDTQYF.

This sequence joins TRBV7-2 and TRBJ1-2, with 7 positions matching TRBD1. V shed 4 bases, J shed 4 bases, and the junction held 15 bases outside the gene matches. The CDR3 covers 17 residues. Per the germline V gene, CDR1 is SGHTA and CDR2 is FQGNSA. The CDR3, as DNA: TGTGCCAGCAGCTCTTATGGAAACAGTCAGGGGGGCTATGGCTACACCTTC. Translation gives CASSSYGNSQGGYGYTF.

V and J are TRBV7-9 and TRBJ2-1; 10 bases match TRBD2. Germline lookup yields CDR1 SEHNR and CDR2 FQNEAQ (reference sequence). CDR3 length: 15 amino acids. V dropped 6 bases and J dropped 6; count of bases not matched to a gene: 8. CDR3 nucleotides: TGTGCCAGCAGGGGTACTAGCGGGGCCATCAATGAGCAGTTCTTC. This codes for CASRGTSGAINEQFF.

V and J are TRBV11-2 and TRBJ1-1; D ambiguous. Trimming pared 6 bases from V and 6 bases from J, leaving 14 bases between. Germline V gene data show CDR1 as SGHAT and CDR2 as FQNNGV. CDR3 size: 13 residues. The CDR3 sequence is CASSRSRGAEAFF. CDR3 nucleotides: TGTGCCAGCAGTCGAAGCCGAGGTGCTGAAGCTTTCTTT. Looking up the rest from reference TRBV11-2 and TRBJ1-1 gives the full variable domain: EAGVAQSPRYKIIEKRQSVAFWCNPISGHATLYWYQQILGQGPKLLIQFQNNGVVDDSQLPKDRFSAERLKGVDSTLKIQPAKLEDSAVYLCASSRSRGAEAFFGQGTRLTVV.

This chain joins TRBV6-4 and TRBJ1-2; a possible D gene is TRBD1 (6 bases). CDR1 MRHNA and CDR2 SNTAGT come from the germline V gene. This CDR3 region has 13 residues. The V and J ends lost 0 bases and 8 bases respectively, with 10 bases between them. DNA for the CDR3: TGTGCCAGCAGTGACTCGGGGGGCGGCGGCTACACCTTC. It yields the protein CASSDSGGGGYTF.

This chain links TRBV6-1 with TRBJ2-1; TRBD2 is a possible D gene (6 bases). The germline CDR1 and CDR2 sequences are MNHNS and SASEGT. Trimming stripped 4 bases from V and 1 base from J, with 14 bases between. CDR3 length equals 16 residues. This CDR3 reads CASSGPGSGSYNEQFF. CDR3 bases: TGTGCCAGCAGTGGCCCCGGTAGCGGATCCTACAATGAGCAGTTCTTC.

The chain employs TRBV19 and TRBJ1-5; unclear D gene. The ends were cut back, 3 bases at V and 0 bases at J, with 9 bases in the middle. This CDR3 comprises 15 residues. CDR1 and CDR2 (germline): LNHDA, SQIVND (reference sequence). The CDR3 loop is CASSIMGYSNQPQHF. The CDR3 nucleotides read TGTGCCAGTAGTATCATGGGTTATAGCAATCAGCCCCAGCATTTT.

This clone was counted a single time. The CDR3, as DNA: TGTGCCAGCAGCTTGGCTCTGACAGCCCTTAGCACAGATACGCAGTATTTT. Translating gives CASSLALTALSTDTQYF. The chain employs TRBV5-4 and TRBJ2-3; a possible D gene is TRBD1 (5 bases). Trimming stripped 0 bases from V and 0 bases from J, with 14 bases between. This CDR3 contains 17 residues. CDR1 is SGHNT and CDR2 is YYREEE in the germline V gene (reference sequence).

The chain carries TRBV19 and TRBJ2-5; 9 bases line up with TRBD2. The CDR3 has 14 residues. V lost 6 bases and J lost 4; bases outside the gene matches: 6. CDR1 is LNHDA, CDR2 SQIVND, per germline (reference sequence). CDR3 coding DNA: TGTGCCAGTAGCCCCGGACTAGCGCGAGAGACCCAGTACTTC. It specifies CASSPGLARETQYF.

Comment on this clone: At one end the junction does not follow the germline gene, possibly because of a read error. The V call is TRBV6-1, the J call TRBJ2-5; D is perhaps TRBD1 or TRBD2 (5 bases each). Germline V lookup: CDR1 MNHNS, CDR2 SASEGT. The CDR3 is 16 residues long. The CDR3 DNA reads as TGTGCCAGCAGCGAAGGGACGAACAGTTTTAAGGAGACCCAGTACTTC. It yields the protein CASSEGTNSFKETQYF.

CDR3 nucleotide sequence: TGCGCCAGCAGCTTGGCAGAGAGCTCCTACAATGAGCAGTTCTTC. Its translation is CASSLAESSYNEQFF. The V call is TRBV5-1, the J call TRBJ2-1; unclear D gene. CDR1 SGHRS and CDR2 YFSETQ come from the germline V gene. The length of the CDR3 is 15 residues. Trimming took off 0 bases at V and 0 bases at J, with 7 bases between the two ends.

V and J are TRBV10-3 and TRBJ1-2, with unresolved D. The CDR3 is 15 amino acids. Trimming took 0 bases from V and 6 from J, leaving 14 bases between them. Per germline, CDR1 ENHRY and CDR2 SYGVKD. The chain's CDR3 is CAISESGGGNDGYTF. In DNA form, the CDR3 reads TGTGCCATCAGTGAGTCGGGCGGAGGGAACGATGGCTACACCTTC.

The rearrangement joins TRBV5-1 to TRBJ1-1; D unresolved. Trimming removed 0 bases from V and 1 base from J, with 13 bases in between. The germline CDR1 and CDR2 sequences are SGHRS and YFSETQ. This CDR3 has 16 residues. The CDR3 nucleotides are TGCGCCAGCAGCTTGGGGGAGGGCGGGCCGAACACTGAAGCTTTCTTT. Translating it yields CASSLGEGGPNTEAFF.

This clone was recorded only once. V gene TRBV6-1 combines with J gene TRBJ1-2; 7 nucleotides match TRBD1. Trimming removed 8 bases from V and 8 bases from J; junction bases left unmatched: 8. The germline V gene encodes CDR1 MNHNS and CDR2 SASEGT. This CDR3 spans 12 amino acids. CDR3 protein: CASVVQGYGYTF. Written as DNA, the CDR3 is TGTGCCAGCGTGGTACAGGGGTACGGCTACACCTTC.

This rearrangement joins TRBV4-1 to TRBJ1-3; 7 positions match TRBD1. With 0 bases clipped from V and 4 bases from J, the junction kept 6 bases outside the gene matches. The germline gives CDR1 MGHRA, CDR2 YSYEKL. There are 16 residues in the CDR3. CDR3 DNA: TGCGCCAGCAGCCAAGAAGACAGGGCGATCGGAAACACCATATATTTT. Translated: CASSQEDRAIGNTIYF.

The gene calls are TRBV6-1 and TRBJ1-2; tentative D call: TRBD1 (5 bases). The CDR3 is made up of 13 amino acids. Germline values: CDR1 MNHNS, CDR2 SASEGT. V was cut by 1 base and J by 6 bases, with 9 bases left in between. CDR3 in amino acids: CASSEGGSHGYTF. As DNA, the CDR3 is TGTGCCAGCAGTGAAGGGGGCAGCCATGGCTACACCTTC.

The chain couples TRBV28 to TRBJ2-7, with D possibly TRBD2 on 5 matching bases. Germline assignment: CDR1 MDHEN and CDR2 SYDVKM. The CDR3 spans 14 residues. V was pared by 6 bases and J by 3 bases, with 15 bases between. The CDR3 here is CASRPRPRGYEQYF. In DNA form, the CDR3 reads TGTGCCAGCAGACCACGACCACGGGGCTACGAGCAGTACTTC. Combining the CDR3 with reference TRBV28 and TRBJ2-7 gives the whole variable domain DVKVTQSSRYLVKRTGEKVFLECVQDMDHENMFWYRQDPGLGLRLIYFSYDVKMKEKGDIPEGYSVSREKKERFSLILESASTNQTSMYLCASRPRPRGYEQYFGPGTRLTVT.

The rearrangement links TRBV7-9 to TRBJ2-7; TRBD1 might be the D (6 bases). The germline V gene has CDR1 SEHNR and CDR2 FQNEAQ (reference sequence). This CDR3 has 15 amino acids. Deletions cut 4 bases from V and 2 bases from J, with 15 bases between. Here the CDR3 DNA reads TGTGCCAGCAGCTCCCGAGAGGGGGTCCCCTACGAGCAGTACTTC. Translating gives CASSSREGVPYEQYF.

The chain combines TRBV10-3 with TRBJ2-5; D possibly corresponds to TRBD2 (6 bases). Germline V CDR1 and CDR2: ENHRY, SYGVKD. The CDR3 is 14 residues long. The V gene lost 3 bases and the J gene lost 1 base, with 9 bases spanning the gap. The CDR3 DNA sequence: TGTGCCATCAGTGACGCGGGGTTCCAAGAGACCCAGTACTTC. As protein: CAISDAGFQETQYF.

V is TRBV7-9 and J is TRBJ1-4; D is possibly TRBD1 (5 bases). The V end was cut by 4 bases, the J end by 5 bases, with 14 bases between. Germline V gives CDR1 SEHNR, CDR2 FQNEAQ (reference sequence). The CDR3 is made up of 15 amino acids. In nucleotides, the CDR3 is TGTGCCAGCAGCTCCCAGGACACTGAGAATGAAAAACTGTTTTTT. Amino acids: CASSSQDTENEKLFF. The full variable domain, rest sourced from reference TRBV7-9 and TRBJ1-4, is DTGVSQNPRHKITKRGQNVTFRCDPISEHNRLYWYRQTLGQGPEFLTYFQNEAQLEKSRLLSDRFSAERPKGSFSTLEIQRTEQGDSAMYLCASSSQDTENEKLFFGSGTQLSVL.

The chain couples TRBV7-3 to TRBJ2-1; D is unresolved. The CDR3 spans 14 residues. The germline CDR1 and CDR2 sequences are SGHTA and FQGTGA. The V end was cut by 2 bases, the J end by 1 base, with 6 bases between. This CDR3 reads CASSLSGSYNEQFF. Here the CDR3 DNA reads TGTGCCAGCAGCTTATCGGGTTCCTACAATGAGCAGTTCTTC.

Comments on this clone: Additional DNA sequences in this sample encode the identical CDR3. The V call is TRBV2, the J call TRBJ1-5, with no clear D. V was shortened by 3 bases and J by 5 bases, with 11 bases between the two germline ends. Germline lookup yields CDR1 SNHLY and CDR2 FYNNEI. This CDR3 is built from 14 residues. CDR3 sequence reads: CASSEWAGDQPQHF. Here the CDR3 DNA reads TGTGCCAGCAGTGAGTGGGCTGGCGATCAGCCCCAGCATTTT. The variable domain in full, completed from reference TRBV2 and TRBJ1-5, reads EPEVTQTPSHQVTQMGQEVILRCVPISNHLYFYWYRQILGQKVEFLVSFYNNEISEKSEIFDDQFSVERPDGSNFTLKIRSTKLEDSAMYFCASSEWAGDQPQHFGDGTRLSIL.

V and J are TRBV12-5 and TRBJ1-1, with 7 bases fitting TRBD1. Trimming at V came to 0 bases and at J to 4 bases, leaving 2 bases not matched to a gene. Per germline, CDR1 LGHNT and CDR2 FRNRAP. CDR3 length: 14 residues. DNA of the CDR3: TGTGCTAGTGGTTTGGTAGGGGGCGGCACTGAAGCTTTCTTT. It specifies CASGLVGGGTEAFF.

The J gene is TRBJ2-5, the V gene TRBV14; 7 nucleotides align to TRBD2. CDR1 is SGHDN and CDR2 is FVKESK in the germline V gene. V dropped 3 bases and J dropped 4; count of bases not matched to a gene: 5. CDR3 length: 14 residues. CDR3 in amino acids: CASSHTGGGETQYF. In DNA form, the CDR3 reads TGTGCCAGCAGCCACACGGGGGGAGGAGAGACCCAGTACTTC.

The V call is TRBV7-2, the J call TRBJ2-2; 9 bases agree with TRBD1. CDR3 length: 18 amino acids. Germline V gene sequence: CDR1 SGHTA, CDR2 FQGNSA. V dropped 6 bases and J dropped 0; count of bases not matched to a gene: 11. The CDR3 loop is CASSFTGTGFSNTGELFF. DNA of the CDR3: TGTGCCAGCAGTTTTACCGGGACAGGGTTTTCGAACACCGGGGAGCTGTTTTTT.

V gene TRBV30 combines with J gene TRBJ1-3; D is perhaps TRBD1 (5 bases). CDR3 length equals 15 residues. Germline lookup yields CDR1 GTSNPN and CDR2 SVGIG (reference sequence). The V and J ends lost 0 bases and 0 bases respectively, with 9 bases between them. In DNA form, the CDR3 reads TGTGCCTGGAGTGTACCGGGGGGCTCTGGAAACACCATATATTTT. It is translated as CAWSVPGGSGNTIYF. Using reference TRBV30 and TRBJ1-3 for the parts outside the CDR3, the full variable domain is SQTIHQWPATLVQPVGSPLSLECTVEGTSNPNLYWYRQAAGRGLQLLFYSVGIGQISSEVPQNLSASRPQDRQFILSSKKLLLSDSGFYLCAWSVPGGSGNTIYFGEGSWLTVV.

This chain links TRBV19 with TRBJ2-3, with 12 bases fitting TRBD2. In germline, CDR1 is LNHDA, CDR2 SQIVND (reference sequence). The CDR3 covers 15 residues. Losses at the gene ends were 6 bases for V and 8 bases for J; bases not matched to a gene: 9. The CDR3 region has the DNA TGTGCCAGTAGCCCGGGACTAGCGGGCTCACTTACGCAGTATTTT. Its translation is CASSPGLAGSLTQYF.

This clone was counted between two and nine times. The V gene is TRBV10-3, the J gene TRBJ1-1, with no clear D. The germline V gene encodes CDR1 ENHRY and CDR2 SYGVKD. The CDR3 totals 14 residues. V was shortened by 4 bases and J by 1 base, with 10 bases between the two germline ends. The CDR3 region is CAISGTFSNTEAFF. CDR3 nucleotide sequence: TGTGCCATCAGTGGGACCTTCTCGAACACTGAAGCTTTCTTT.

The V and J genes are TRBV4-2 and TRBJ1-5, with 7 nucleotides matching TRBD1. Germline CDR1 LGHNA, CDR2 YNFKEQ. The V segment lost 1 base and the J segment 3 bases; nucleotides outside the gene matches: 9. CDR3 length: 17 amino acids. As DNA, the CDR3 is TGTGCCAGCAGCCAAGTCGTGGGACAGCTACTCAATCAGCCCCAGCATTTT. Amino acid sequence: CASSQVVGQLLNQPQHF.

This clone has only one observation. The CDR3 nucleotides are TGTGCCAGCAGCCAAACAGGGACAGTTACTGAAGCTTTCTTT. Its translation: CASSQTGTVTEAFF. The chain carries TRBV7-2 and TRBJ1-1; TRBD1 aligns across 7 bases. This CDR3 contains 14 residues. Looked up from germline, CDR1 is SGHTA and CDR2 is FQGNSA. V lost 5 bases, J lost 5 bases, and 8 bases stayed unmatched.

The CDR3 is CASSASTGYYGNTIYF. CDR3 coding DNA: TGCGCCAGCAGCGCCTCCACAGGGTACTATGGAAACACCATATATTTT. V usage is TRBV4-3 and J usage is TRBJ1-3; TRBD1 is a possible D gene (6 bases). This CDR3 has 16 amino acids. The V gene lost 5 bases and the J gene lost 3 bases, with 17 bases spanning the gap. The germline V gene has CDR1 LGHNA and CDR2 YSLEER.